This is a list of T cell receptor beta chains from one sample in a study of control samples from healthy donors and cancer patients. Measured with immunoSEQ multiplex PCR; TCRdb has only the in-frame clones, and not every one. The sample lists about 140,000 clones, roughly 92% occurring once. The sequenced material came from blood. The receptors derive from a man aged 30 to 45 in good health. The CDR3 runs from the conserved cysteine through the conserved F or W. D genes are given only for firm matches. A row's size may be missing; if present it is once, few, many or a size class.

>NA|TRBV6-6|TRBD2|TRBJ2-3
CASSYGLAGTDTQYF
TGTGCCAGCAGTTACGGACTAGCGGGCACAGATACGCAGTATTTT
>NA|TRBV19|NA|TRBJ1-1
CASSIGGLNTEAFF
TGTGCCAGTAGTATAGGGGGGCTGAACACTGAAGCTTTCTTT
>NA|TRBV6-2/TRBV6-3|TRBD2|TRBJ2-1
CASSGLAGADEQFF
TGTGCCAGCAGCGGACTAGCGGGAGCTGATGAGCAGTTCTTC
>NA|TRBV6-4|NA|TRBJ2-1
CATSNGSVFLEQFF
TGTGCCACATCTAATGGGTCTGTTTTTTTAGAGCAGTTCTTC
>NA|TRBV5-1|TRBD2|TRBJ2-7
CASRSAGTRNYEQYF
TGCGCCAGCAGGTCCGCCGGGACTAGAAACTACGAGCAGTACTTC
>NA|TRBV11-3|NA|TRBJ2-3
CASSRGAGGTDTQYF
TGTGCCAGCAGCCGGGGGGCGGGAGGCACAGATACGCAGTATTTT
>NA|TRBV20-1|TRBD1|TRBJ1-5
CSASEQGALFKPQHF
TGCAGTGCTAGTGAACAGGGGGCTTTGTTCAAGCCCCAGCATTTT
>NA|TRBV4-2|NA|TRBJ2-2
CASSRGTANTGELFF
TGTGCCAGCAGCAGAGGGACTGCGAACACCGGGGAGCTGTTTTTT
>NA|TRBV6-1|NA|TRBJ1-5
CASSEPEGNQPQHF
TGTGCCAGCAGTGAACCGGAGGGCAATCAGCCCCAGCATTTT
>NA|TRBV27|TRBD2|TRBJ2-5
CASRALAGAPQETQYF
TGTGCCAGCAGGGCACTAGCGGGAGCACCCCAAGAGACCCAGTACTTC
>NA|TRBV19|TRBD1|TRBJ1-5
CASRAPGQGRQPQHF
TGTGCCAGTAGAGCACCGGGACAGGGTCGTCAGCCCCAGCATTTT
>NA|TRBV20-1|NA|TRBJ2-3
CSASMESTDTQYF
TGCAGTGCTAGTATGGAGAGCACAGATACGCAGTATTTT
>NA|TRBV7-9|NA|TRBJ2-7
CASSPRTSYEQYF
TGTGCCAGCAGCCCTAGGACCTCCTACGAGCAGTACTTC
>once|TRBV5-6|TRBD1|TRBJ2-7
CASRGTGGPYEQYF
TGTGCCAGCAGGGGGACAGGGGGCCCATACGAGCAGTACTTC
>NA|TRBV9|NA|TRBJ2-2
CASSTLDTGELFF
TGTGCCAGCAGCACACTCGACACCGGGGAGCTGTTTTTT
>NA|TRBV6-5|NA|TRBJ1-3
CASSLGTGGNTIYF
TGTGCCAGCAGTCTAGGAACGGGTGGAAACACCATATATTTT
>NA|TRBV28|NA|TRBJ1-2
CASSLGFWGNYGYTF
TGTGCCAGCAGTTTAGGGTTTTGGGGTAACTATGGCTACACCTTC
>NA|TRBV6-5|NA|TRBJ2-1
CASMRLAHYNEQFF
TGTGCCAGCATGAGGCTAGCACATTACAATGAGCAGTTCTTC
>NA|TRBV11-3|NA|TRBJ2-1
CASSLKGDEQFF
TGTGCCAGCAGCTTAAAAGGAGATGAGCAGTTCTTC
>NA|TRBV7-6|TRBD1|TRBJ1-2
CASSGLGTGSGYTF
TGTGCCAGCAGCGGGCTAGGGACAGGGAGTGGCTACACCTTC
>NA|TRBV14|NA|TRBJ1-1
CAGSLTGTVRNTEAFF
TGTGCCGGCAGCCTAACCGGAACAGTTCGGAACACTGAAGCTTTCTTT
>NA|TRBV3-1/TRBV3-2|NA|TRBJ1-1
CASSQVNTEAFF
TGTGCCAGCAGCCAGGTAAACACTGAAGCTTTCTTT
>NA|TRBV7-9|TRBD1|TRBJ1-4
CASSPKGAGNEKLFF
TGTGCCAGCAGCCCAAAGGGGGCGGGTAATGAAAAACTGTTTTTT
>NA|TRBV7-2|NA|TRBJ2-7
CASSSTADSSYEQYF
TGTGCCAGCAGCTCAACAGCAGATTCCTCCTACGAGCAGTACTTC
>NA|TRBV9|NA|TRBJ2-3
CASSFYPGTDTQYF
TGTGCCAGCAGCTTCTACCCAGGCACAGATACGCAGTATTTT
>NA|TRBV20-1|TRBD2|TRBJ2-3
CSASRLAGGTDTQYF
TGCAGTGCTAGTAGACTAGCGGGAGGAACAGATACGCAGTATTTT
>NA|TRBV19|TRBD2|TRBJ2-5
CASSKLAGARETQYF
TGTGCCAGTAGTAAACTAGCGGGAGCTCGAGAGACCCAGTACTTC
>NA|TRBV28|NA|TRBJ2-3
CASSFTGAITDTQYF
TGTGCCAGCAGTTTTACCGGGGCTATCACAGATACGCAGTATTTT
>NA|TRBV6-4|TRBD1|TRBJ2-5
CAIRGRIPPRVQETQYF
TGTGCCATTAGGGGGCGGATACCTCCCAGGGTCCAAGAGACCCAGTACTTC
>NA|TRBV3-1/TRBV3-2|NA|TRBJ2-5
CASSQLGPGETQYF
TGTGCCAGCAGCCAACTGGGGCCGGGGGAGACCCAGTACTTC
>NA|TRBV6-5|NA|TRBJ1-1
CASSYSISLQAFF
TGTGCCAGCAGTTACTCGATTTCGCTCCAAGCTTTCTTT
>few|TRBV6-1|NA|TRBJ2-1
CASSEAPADSANEQFF
TGTGCCAGCAGTGAAGCCCCCGCGGACAGCGCCAATGAGCAGTTCTTC
>NA|TRBV6-2/TRBV6-3|TRBD2|TRBJ2-1
CASSLGLAGVRGNEQFF
TGTGCCAGCAGCCTTGGACTAGCGGGAGTCCGGGGGAATGAGCAGTTCTTC
>NA|TRBV28|NA|TRBJ1-2
CASSFKRVGGYTF
TGTGCCAGCAGTTTCAAGAGGGTCGGGGGCTACACCTTC
>few|TRBV2|NA|TRBJ2-7
CASNNRAYEQYF
TGTGCCAGCAATAATAGGGCCTACGAGCAGTACTTC
>NA|TRBV15|NA|TRBJ1-2
CATSTTGHRYGYTF
TGTGCCACCAGCACCACGGGACACCGTTATGGCTACACCTTC
>NA|TRBV3-1/TRBV3-2|NA|TRBJ2-1
CASSFNLPGNEQFF
TGTGCCAGCAGCTTCAACCTTCCGGGGAATGAGCAGTTCTTC
>NA|TRBV27|NA|TRBJ1-2
CASSLGRNYGYTF
TGTGCCAGCAGTCTTGGCAGAAACTATGGCTACACCTTC
>NA|TRBV7-3|NA|TRBJ2-5
CASSLGSLREETQYF
TGTGCCAGCAGCTTAGGATCTTTGCGGGAAGAGACCCAGTACTTC
>NA|TRBV11-2|NA|TRBJ1-1
CASSRAAGSLNTEAFF
TGTGCCAGCAGCCGCGCTGCCGGGAGCCTGAACACTGAAGCTTTCTTT
>NA|TRBV14|TRBD1|TRBJ1-5
CASSQEPQGSGKGQHF
TGTGCCAGCAGCCAAGAACCACAGGGGTCGGGAAAGGGCCAGCATTTT
>NA|TRBV6-2/TRBV6-3|TRBD2|TRBJ2-4
CASSSTLLAGEPYF
TGTGCCAGCAGTTCCACTCTACTAGCGGGAGAGCCTTACTTC
>NA|TRBV7-6|NA|TRBJ1-6
CASSLVGQYNSPLHF
TGTGCCAGCAGCTTAGTGGGGCAGTATAATTCACCCCTCCACTTT
>NA|TRBV5-1|TRBD2|TRBJ2-2
CASSRRPSGRVGTGELFF
TGCGCCAGCAGCCGAAGGCCTAGCGGGAGGGTCGGCACCGGGGAGCTGTTTTTT
>once|TRBV11-2|NA|TRBJ2-7
CASSPKSVVTKAYEQYF
TGTGCCAGCAGCCCTAAGTCGGTGGTTACCAAGGCCTACGAGCAGTACTTC
>once|TRBV11-2|TRBD1|TRBJ1-2
CASSLQGGGDGYTF
TGTGCCAGCAGCTTACAGGGAGGGGGCGATGGCTACACCTTC
>NA|TRBV6-6|NA|TRBJ2-7
CASSRRTLSSYEQYF
TGTGCCAGCAGTCGCAGGACGTTAAGCTCCTACGAGCAGTACTTC
>NA|TRBV29-1|NA|TRBJ1-1
CSVEGHRGGDTEAFF
TGCAGCGTTGAAGGCCATCGGGGTGGAGACACTGAAGCTTTCTTT
>NA|TRBV12-3/TRBV12-4|TRBD2|TRBJ2-3
CASSLAQAGVEYF
TGTGCCAGCAGTTTAGCGCAGGCGGGAGTGGAGTATTTT
>once|TRBV16|TRBD2|TRBJ2-1
CASSLTSGYNEQFF
TGTGCCAGCAGCCTTACTAGCGGTTACAATGAGCAGTTCTTC
>NA|TRBV12-3/TRBV12-4|NA|TRBJ2-5
CASSSMEETQYF
TGTGCCAGCAGTTCAATGGAAGAGACCCAGTACTTC
>NA|TRBV28|TRBD1|TRBJ2-1
CASRPTERQGLHNEQFF
TGTGCCAGCAGGCCTACCGAACGACAGGGGCTCCACAATGAGCAGTTCTTC
>medium-sized|TRBV6-1|NA|TRBJ2-5
CASSEGGGSQETQYF
TGTGCCAGCAGTGAAGGGGGGGGCAGCCAAGAGACCCAGTACTTC